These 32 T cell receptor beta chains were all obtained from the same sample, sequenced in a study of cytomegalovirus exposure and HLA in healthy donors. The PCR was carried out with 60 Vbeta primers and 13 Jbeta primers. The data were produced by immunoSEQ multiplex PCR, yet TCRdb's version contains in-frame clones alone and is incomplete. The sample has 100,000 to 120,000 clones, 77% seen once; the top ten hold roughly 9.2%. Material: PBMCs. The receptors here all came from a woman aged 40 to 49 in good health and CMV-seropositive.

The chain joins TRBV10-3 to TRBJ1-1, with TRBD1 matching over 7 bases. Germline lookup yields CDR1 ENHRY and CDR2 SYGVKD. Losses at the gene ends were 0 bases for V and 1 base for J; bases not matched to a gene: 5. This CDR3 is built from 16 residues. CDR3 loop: CAISESSGGPNTEAFF. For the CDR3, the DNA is TGTGCCATCAGTGAGTCGTCAGGGGGACCGAACACTGAAGCTTTCTTT.

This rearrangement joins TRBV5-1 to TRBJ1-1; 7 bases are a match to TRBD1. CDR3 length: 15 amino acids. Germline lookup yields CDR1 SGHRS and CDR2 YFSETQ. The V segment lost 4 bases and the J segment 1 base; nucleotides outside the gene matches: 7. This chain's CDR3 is CASSPTGTGNTEAFF. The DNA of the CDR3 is TGCGCCAGCAGCCCGACAGGGACGGGGAACACTGAAGCTTTCTTT.

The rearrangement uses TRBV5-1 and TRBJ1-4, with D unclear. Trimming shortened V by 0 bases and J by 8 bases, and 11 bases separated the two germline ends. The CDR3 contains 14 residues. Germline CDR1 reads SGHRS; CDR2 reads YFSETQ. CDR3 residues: CASSLGLVKEKLFF. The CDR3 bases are TGCGCCAGCAGCTTGGGGCTCGTGAAGGAAAAACTGTTTTTT.

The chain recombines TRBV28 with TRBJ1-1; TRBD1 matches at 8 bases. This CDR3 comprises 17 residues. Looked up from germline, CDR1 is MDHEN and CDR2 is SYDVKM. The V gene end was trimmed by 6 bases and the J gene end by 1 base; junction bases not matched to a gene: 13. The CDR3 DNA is TGTGCCAGCAGCCAGGACAGGGTTTGGAGGGGGAACACTGAAGCTTTCTTT. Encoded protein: CASSQDRVWRGNTEAFF.

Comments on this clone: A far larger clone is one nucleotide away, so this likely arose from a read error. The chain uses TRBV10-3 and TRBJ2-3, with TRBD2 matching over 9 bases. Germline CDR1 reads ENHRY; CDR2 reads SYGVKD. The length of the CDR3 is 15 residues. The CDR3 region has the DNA TGTGCCATCAGCTTTAGCGGGAGATCAACAGATATGCAGTATTTT. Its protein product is CAISFSGRSTDMQYF.

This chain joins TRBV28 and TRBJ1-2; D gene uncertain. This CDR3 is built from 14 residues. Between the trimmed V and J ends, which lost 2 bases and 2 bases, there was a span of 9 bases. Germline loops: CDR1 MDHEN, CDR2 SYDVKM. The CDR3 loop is CASSLPPGNYGYTF. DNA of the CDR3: TGTGCCAGCAGTTTACCCCCAGGCAACTATGGCTACACCTTC.

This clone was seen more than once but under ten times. The CDR3 region is CASSVPTSGSYEQYF. CDR3 coding DNA: TGCGCCAGCAGCGTCCCGACTAGCGGGTCCTACGAGCAGTACTTC. V gene TRBV5-1 combines with J gene TRBJ2-7, with 10 bases matching TRBD2. J lost 1 base, V lost 4 bases, and 5 bases had no gene match. The CDR3 spans 15 residues. Per the germline V gene, CDR1 is SGHRS and CDR2 is YFSETQ.

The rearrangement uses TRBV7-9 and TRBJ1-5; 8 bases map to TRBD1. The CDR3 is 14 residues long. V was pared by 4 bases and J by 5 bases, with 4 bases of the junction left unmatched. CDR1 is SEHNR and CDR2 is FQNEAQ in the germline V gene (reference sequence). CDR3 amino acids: CASSSGGRDQPQHF. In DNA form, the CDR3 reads TGTGCCAGCAGCTCAGGGGGCAGGGATCAGCCCCAGCATTTT.

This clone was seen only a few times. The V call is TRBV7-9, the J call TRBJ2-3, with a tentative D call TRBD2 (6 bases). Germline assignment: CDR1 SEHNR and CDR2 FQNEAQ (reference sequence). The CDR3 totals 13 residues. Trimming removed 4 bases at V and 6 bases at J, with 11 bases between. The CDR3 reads CASSSGVVDTQYF. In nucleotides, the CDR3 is TGTGCCAGCAGCTCGGGGGTCGTTGATACGCAGTATTTT.

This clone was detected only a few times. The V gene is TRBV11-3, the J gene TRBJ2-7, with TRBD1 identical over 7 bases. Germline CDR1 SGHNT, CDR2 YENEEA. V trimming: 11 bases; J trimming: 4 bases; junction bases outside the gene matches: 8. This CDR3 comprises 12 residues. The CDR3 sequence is CACNAGGYEQYF. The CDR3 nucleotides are TGTGCCTGCAACGCAGGGGGTTACGAGCAGTACTTC.

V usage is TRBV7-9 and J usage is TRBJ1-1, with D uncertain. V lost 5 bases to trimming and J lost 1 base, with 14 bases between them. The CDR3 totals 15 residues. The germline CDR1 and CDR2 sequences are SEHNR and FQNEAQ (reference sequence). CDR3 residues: CASSRLPTTNTEAFF. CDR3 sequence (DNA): TGTGCCAGCAGCCGGCTGCCAACTACGAACACTGAAGCTTTCTTT.

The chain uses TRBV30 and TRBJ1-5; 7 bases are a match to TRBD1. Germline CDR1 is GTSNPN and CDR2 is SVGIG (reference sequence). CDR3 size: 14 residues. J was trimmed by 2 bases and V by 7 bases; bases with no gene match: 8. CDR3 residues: CAYIGQEGNQPQHF. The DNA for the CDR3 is TGTGCCTATATAGGACAGGAGGGCAATCAGCCCCAGCATTTT.

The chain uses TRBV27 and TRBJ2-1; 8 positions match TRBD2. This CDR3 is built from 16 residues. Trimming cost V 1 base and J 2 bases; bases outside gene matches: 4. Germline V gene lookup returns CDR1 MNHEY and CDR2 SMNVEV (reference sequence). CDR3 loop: CASSLYSGATYNEQFF. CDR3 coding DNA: TGTGCCAGCAGTTTATATAGCGGGGCCACCTACAATGAGCAGTTCTTC.

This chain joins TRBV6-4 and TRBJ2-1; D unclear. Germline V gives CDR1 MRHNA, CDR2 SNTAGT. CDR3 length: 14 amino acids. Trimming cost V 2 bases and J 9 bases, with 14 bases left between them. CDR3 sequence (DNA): TGTGCCAGCAGTGACCCTGGGTTTGGCGGTGAGCAGTTCTTC. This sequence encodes CASSDPGFGGEQFF.

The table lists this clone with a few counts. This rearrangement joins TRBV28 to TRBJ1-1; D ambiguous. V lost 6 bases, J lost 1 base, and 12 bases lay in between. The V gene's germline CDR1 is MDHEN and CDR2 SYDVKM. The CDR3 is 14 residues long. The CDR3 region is CASRSFSPNTEAFF. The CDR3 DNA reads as TGTGCCAGCAGATCCTTTTCTCCGAACACTGAAGCTTTCTTT.

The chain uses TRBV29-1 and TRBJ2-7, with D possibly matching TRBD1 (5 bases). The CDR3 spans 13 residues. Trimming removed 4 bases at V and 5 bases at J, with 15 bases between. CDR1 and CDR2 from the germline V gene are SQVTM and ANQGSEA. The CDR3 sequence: CSVGKDTGHEQYF. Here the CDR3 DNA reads TGCAGCGTTGGGAAGGACACAGGCCACGAGCAGTACTTC.

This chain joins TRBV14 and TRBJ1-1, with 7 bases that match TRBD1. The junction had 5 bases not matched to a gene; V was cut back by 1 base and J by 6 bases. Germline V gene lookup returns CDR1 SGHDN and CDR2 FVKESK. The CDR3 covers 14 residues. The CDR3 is CASSQGQGFPEAFF. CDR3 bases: TGTGCCAGCAGCCAAGGACAGGGTTTTCCTGAAGCTTTCTTT. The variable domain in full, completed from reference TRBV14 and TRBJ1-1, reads EAGVTQFPSHSVIEKGQTVTLRCDPISGHDNLYWYRRVMGKEIKFLLHFVKESKQDESGMPNNRFLAERTGGTYSTLKVQPAELEDSGVYFCASSQGQGFPEAFFGQGTRLTVV.

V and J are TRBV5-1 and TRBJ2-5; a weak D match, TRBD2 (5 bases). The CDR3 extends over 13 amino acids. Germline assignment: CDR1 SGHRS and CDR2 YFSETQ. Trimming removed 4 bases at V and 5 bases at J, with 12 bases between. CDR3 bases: TGCGCCAGCAGCCCCGGGGTCGCGGAGACCCAGTACTTC. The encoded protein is CASSPGVAETQYF.

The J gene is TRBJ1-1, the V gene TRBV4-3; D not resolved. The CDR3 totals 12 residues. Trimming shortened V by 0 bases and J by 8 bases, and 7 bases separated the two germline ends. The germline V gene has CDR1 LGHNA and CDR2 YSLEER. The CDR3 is CASSQDRGEAFF. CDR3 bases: TGCGCCAGCAGCCAAGATCGGGGAGAAGCTTTCTTT.

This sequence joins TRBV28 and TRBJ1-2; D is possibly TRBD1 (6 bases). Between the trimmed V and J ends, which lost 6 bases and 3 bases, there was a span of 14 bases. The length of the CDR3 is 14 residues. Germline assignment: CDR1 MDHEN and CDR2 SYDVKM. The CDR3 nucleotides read TGTGCCAGCAGCAGGGGCCGGGGGGACTATGGCTACACCTTC. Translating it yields CASSRGRGDYGYTF.

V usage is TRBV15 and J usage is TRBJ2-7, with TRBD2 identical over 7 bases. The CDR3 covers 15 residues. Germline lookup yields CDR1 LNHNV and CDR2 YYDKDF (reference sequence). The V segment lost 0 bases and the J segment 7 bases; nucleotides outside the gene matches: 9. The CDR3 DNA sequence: TGTGCCACCAGCAGAGATGTGGGAGGGCCGGAAGAGCAGTACTTC. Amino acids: CATSRDVGGPEEQYF.

CDR3 amino acids: CASSLRQGYGAQYF. The CDR3 nucleotides read TGTGCCAGCAGCTTACGTCAGGGGTATGGAGCCCAGTACTTC. V and J are TRBV7-3 and TRBJ2-5, with TRBD1 as a possible D gene (6 bases). Trimming removed 2 bases from V and 9 bases from J, with 16 bases in between. There are 14 residues in the CDR3. Germline assignment: CDR1 SGHTA and CDR2 FQGTGA.

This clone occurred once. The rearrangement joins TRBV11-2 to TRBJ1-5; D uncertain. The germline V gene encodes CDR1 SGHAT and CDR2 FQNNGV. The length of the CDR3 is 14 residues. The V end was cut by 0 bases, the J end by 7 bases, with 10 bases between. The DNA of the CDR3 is TGTGCCAGCAGCTTAGAGGGAGTTGGGCAGCCCCAGCATTTT. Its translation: CASSLEGVGQPQHF.

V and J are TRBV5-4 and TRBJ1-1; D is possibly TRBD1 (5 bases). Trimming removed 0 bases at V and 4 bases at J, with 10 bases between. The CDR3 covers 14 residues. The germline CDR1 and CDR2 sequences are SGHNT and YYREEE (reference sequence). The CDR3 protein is CASSLGGTGTEAFF. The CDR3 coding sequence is TGTGCCAGCAGCTTGGGGGGAACAGGCACTGAAGCTTTCTTT.

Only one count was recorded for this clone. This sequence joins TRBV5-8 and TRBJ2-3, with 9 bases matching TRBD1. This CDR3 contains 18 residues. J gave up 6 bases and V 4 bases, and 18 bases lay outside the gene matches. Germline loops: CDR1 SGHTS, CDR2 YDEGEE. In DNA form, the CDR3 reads TGTGCCAGCAGCACTAGGGCTTCTTTCCGGGACAGGGTGGATACGCAGTATTTT. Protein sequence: CASSTRASFRDRVDTQYF. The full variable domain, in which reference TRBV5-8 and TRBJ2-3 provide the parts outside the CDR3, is EAGVTQSPTHLIKTRGQQATLRCSPISGHTSVYWYQQALGLGLQFLLWYDEGEERNRGNFPPRFSGRQFPNYSSELNVNALELEDSALYLCASSTRASFRDRVDTQYFGPGTRLTVL.

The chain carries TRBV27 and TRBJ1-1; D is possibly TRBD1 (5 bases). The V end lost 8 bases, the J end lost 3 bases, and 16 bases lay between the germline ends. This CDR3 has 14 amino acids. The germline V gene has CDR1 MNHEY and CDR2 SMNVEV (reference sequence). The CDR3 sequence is CASARGGGDTEAFF. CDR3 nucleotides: TGTGCCAGCGCCCGGGGGGGAGGGGACACTGAAGCTTTCTTT.

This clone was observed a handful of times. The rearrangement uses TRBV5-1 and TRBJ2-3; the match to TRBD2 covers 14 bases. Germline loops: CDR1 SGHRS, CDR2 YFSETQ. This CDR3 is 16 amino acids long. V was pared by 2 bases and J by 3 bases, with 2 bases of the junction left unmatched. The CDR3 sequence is CASSFGTSGRTDTQYF. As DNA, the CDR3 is TGCGCCAGCAGCTTCGGGACTAGCGGGAGAACAGATACGCAGTATTTT.

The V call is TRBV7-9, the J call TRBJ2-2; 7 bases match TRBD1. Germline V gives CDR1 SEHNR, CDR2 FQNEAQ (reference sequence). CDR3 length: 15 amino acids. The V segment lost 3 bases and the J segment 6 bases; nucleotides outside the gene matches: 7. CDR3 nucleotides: TGTGCCAGCAGCTTCGGGGACAGAGACGCCGGGGAGCTGTTTTTT. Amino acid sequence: CASSFGDRDAGELFF.

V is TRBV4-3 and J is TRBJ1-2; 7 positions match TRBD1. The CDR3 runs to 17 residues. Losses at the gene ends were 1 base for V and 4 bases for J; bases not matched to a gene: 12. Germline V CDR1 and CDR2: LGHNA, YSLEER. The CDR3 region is CASSQGNQGVPSYGYTF. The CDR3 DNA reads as TGCGCCAGCAGCCAAGGTAACCAGGGGGTGCCCTCCTATGGCTACACCTTC.

The CDR3, as DNA: TGTGCCAGCAGCCGACTAGCGGGGGATACGCAGTATTTT. This sequence encodes CASSRLAGDTQYF. The rearrangement links TRBV7-2 to TRBJ2-3, with TRBD2 matching over 11 bases. Germline CDR1 reads SGHTA; CDR2 reads FQGNSA. Trimming cost V 5 bases and J 6 bases; bases outside gene matches: 1. The CDR3 covers 13 residues.

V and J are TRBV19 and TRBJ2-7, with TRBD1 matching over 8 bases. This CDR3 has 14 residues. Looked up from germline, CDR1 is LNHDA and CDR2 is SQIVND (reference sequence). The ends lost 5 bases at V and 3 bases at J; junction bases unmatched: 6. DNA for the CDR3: TGTGCCAGTAGTGTCCAGGGGGCTAACTACGAGCAGTACTTC. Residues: CASSVQGANYEQYF.

The CDR3 sequence: CASSLEQGNYGYTF. The CDR3 DNA follows: TGCGCCAGCAGCTTGGAACAGGGGAACTATGGCTACACCTTC. This chain links TRBV5-1 with TRBJ1-2, with TRBD1 matching 7 bases. The CDR3 covers 14 residues. The V gene end was trimmed by 0 bases and the J gene end by 2 bases; junction bases not matched to a gene: 1. Germline V gene data show CDR1 as SGHRS and CDR2 as YFSETQ.